This TCR beta chain was obtained from a study of monozygotic twins with cystic fibrosis. Overall study: Libraries were built from three micrograms of fragmented DNA using roughly 15 PCR cycles. Findings and limits, study-wide: Monozygotic CF twin pairs shared significantly more nucleotide-identical clonotypes than unrelated CF individuals did. Co-twins had the most similar V usage for 13 of 16 pairs, J for 8. Median Simpson clonality of roughly 0.01 suggested naive T cells predominated.

On this clone: Its cognate antigen is unknown.

Trimming shortened V by 2 bases and J by 7 bases, and 15 bases separated the two germline ends. In germline, CDR1 is MGHRA, CDR2 YSYEKL. CDR3 length: 14 amino acids. Method: immunoSEQ multiplex PCR; TCRdb's copy keeps in-frame clones and lacks some. Among tens of thousands of clones, approximately 84% were seen once, and the ten largest hold roughly 1.5%. Input material: blood. The gene calls are TRBV4-1 and TRBJ2-7; perhaps TRBD1 as D (6 bases). The TCR comes from a girl aged 2 to 10 with cystic fibrosis. CDR3: CASSQPGVVGEQYF. CDR3 nucleotide sequence: TGCGCCAGCAGCCAACCAGGGGTAGTTGGAGAGCAGTACTTC.